The source of this T cell receptor beta chain is a study of cytomegalovirus exposure and HLA in healthy donors. Study background: Earlier findings included more than 95 million unique TCR beta sequences obtained from about 179 million T cells.

V lost 1 base to trimming and J lost 6 bases; unmatched junction nucleotides: 2. The CDR3 sequence is 13 residues long. CDR1 is MNHEY, CDR2 SMNVEV, per germline (reference sequence). PCR involved 60 Vbeta and 13 Jbeta primers. The protocol was immunoSEQ multiplex PCR, while the TCRdb copy is restricted to in-frame clones and leaves out a portion. The sample has 40,000 or so clones, around 69% seen once. Samples came from healthy bone marrow donors. The sequenced sample consisted of PBMCs. The sequence was collected from a woman in her twenties or thirties in good health and CMV-seronegative. The chain recombines TRBV27 with TRBJ2-7; 8 bases line up with TRBD1. CDR3 DNA: TGTGCCAGCAGTTTATGGACAGGGCGCGAGCAGTACTTC. This encodes CASSLWTGREQYF.